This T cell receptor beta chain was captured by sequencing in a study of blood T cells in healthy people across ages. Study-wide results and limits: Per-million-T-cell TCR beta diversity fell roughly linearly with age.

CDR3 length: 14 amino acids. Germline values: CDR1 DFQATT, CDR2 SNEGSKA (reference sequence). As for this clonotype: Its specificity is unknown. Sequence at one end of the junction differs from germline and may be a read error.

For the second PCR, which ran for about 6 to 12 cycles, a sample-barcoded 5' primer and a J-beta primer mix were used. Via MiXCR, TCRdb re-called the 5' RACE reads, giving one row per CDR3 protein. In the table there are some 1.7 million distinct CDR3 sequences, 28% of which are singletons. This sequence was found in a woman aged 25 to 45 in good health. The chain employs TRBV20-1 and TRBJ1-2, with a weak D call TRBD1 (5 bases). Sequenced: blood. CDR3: CSARVDTYNYGYTF. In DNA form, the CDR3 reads TGCAGTGCCAGAGTGGACACCTATAACTATGGCTACACCTTC.